The 9 T cell receptor beta chains reported below all come from one sample, sequenced in a study of shared clonotypes between healthy human individuals. Clones were read by immunoSEQ multiplex PCR, and TCRdb kept only the in-frame ones, dropping some. The sample lists some 240,000 clones, over 50% seen once, with around 10% in the top ten. Material: memory CD4+ T cells sorted from blood. Subset meaning: CD45RA-negative fraction. All receptors derive from a man aged 25 to 40 in good health.

The rearrangement joins TRBV19 to TRBJ2-1; the match to TRBD2 covers 7 bases. This CDR3 has 14 residues. V dropped 7 bases and J dropped 4; count of bases not matched to a gene: 7. Germline CDR1 is LNHDA and CDR2 is SQIVND (reference sequence). The CDR3 nucleotides read TGTGCCAGTAAGGTGCGAGCGGGGTACAATGAGCAGTTCTTC. It translates to CASKVRAGYNEQFF.

Only a few counts were recorded for this clone. The chain couples TRBV11-2 to TRBJ2-3, with 7 bases aligning to TRBD1. The CDR3 consists of 15 residues. Unmatched junction bases numbered 4, after V lost 0 bases and J lost 4 bases. Germline-derived CDR1 and CDR2 are SGHAT and FQNNGV. The DNA of the CDR3 is TGTGCCAGCAGCTTAGACAGGGGGAACGCAGATACGCAGTATTTT. Its protein product is CASSLDRGNADTQYF.

This chain connects TRBV6-4 to TRBJ2-1, with 8 bases fitting TRBD2. V lost 5 bases and J lost 5; bases outside the gene matches: 8. CDR3 length: 15 residues. Per the germline V gene, CDR1 is MRHNA and CDR2 is SNTAGT. CDR3 nucleotides: TGTGCCAGCAGTCGGGGCGGGAGGTCAGACAATGAGCAGTTCTTC. Its protein is CASSRGGRSDNEQFF.

The genes are TRBV15 and TRBJ1-4; TRBD1 is a possible D gene (5 bases). Germline assignment: CDR1 LNHNV and CDR2 YYDKDF (reference sequence). The CDR3 has 14 residues. Deletions cut 0 bases from V and 8 bases from J, with 10 bases between. Here the CDR3 reads CATSRDGTQEKLFF. The CDR3 nucleotides read TGTGCCACCAGCAGAGATGGGACTCAAGAAAAACTGTTTTTT.

The rearrangement uses TRBV2 and TRBJ1-1, with D perhaps matching TRBD1 (6 bases). Germline CDR1 and CDR2: SNHLY and FYNNEI. V lost 3 bases and J lost 4, with 15 bases in between. The CDR3 is 15 amino acids. The CDR3 reads CASSEEGGFGTEAFF. Here the CDR3 DNA reads TGTGCCAGCAGTGAGGAGGGGGGGTTCGGCACTGAAGCTTTCTTT.

The chain combines TRBV6-4 with TRBJ2-1; TRBD2 agrees at 7 bases. This CDR3 is built from 15 residues. CDR1 is MRHNA, CDR2 SNTAGT, per germline. The V and J ends lost 6 bases and 2 bases, in that order; junction bases with no gene match: 7. The CDR3 is CASSLQREPYNEQFF. The CDR3 DNA follows: TGTGCCAGCAGCCTTCAGCGGGAACCCTACAATGAGCAGTTCTTC.

The chain joins TRBV5-4 to TRBJ1-2; D might be TRBD1 (6 bases). Trimming cost V 4 bases and J 3 bases, with 19 bases left between them. There are 16 residues in the CDR3. Germline CDR1 reads SGHNT; CDR2 reads YYREEE (reference sequence). CDR3 in DNA: TGTGCCAGCAGCCCGATGAACAGGGCACCCGACTATGGCTACACCTTC. This encodes CASSPMNRAPDYGYTF. The full variable domain, with the rest looked up from reference TRBV5-4 and TRBJ1-2, is ETGVTQSPTHLIKTRGQQVTLRCSSQSGHNTVSWYQQALGQGPQFIFQYYREEENGRGNFPPRFSGLQFPNYSSELNVNALELDDSALYLCASSPMNRAPDYGYTFGSGTRLTVV.

V usage is TRBV5-4 and J usage is TRBJ2-5, with TRBD2 matching over 9 bases. Trimming at V came to 2 bases and at J to 2 bases, leaving 10 bases not matched to a gene. The CDR3 totals 17 residues. The germline gives CDR1 SGHNT, CDR2 YYREEE (reference sequence). The CDR3 is CASSFFAGGPGQETQYF. CDR3 in DNA: TGTGCCAGCAGCTTTTTCGCGGGAGGGCCGGGGCAAGAGACCCAGTACTTC.

The V and J genes are TRBV18 and TRBJ1-1; D gene unclear. The CDR3 sequence is 12 residues long. Trimming left V 0 bases short and J 9 bases short, with 8 bases between. The germline V gene has CDR1 KGHSH and CDR2 LQKENI. CDR3: CASSPPNSKAFF. The CDR3, as DNA: TGTGCCAGCTCACCACCGAACAGCAAAGCTTTCTTT.